The source of this T cell receptor beta chain is a study of blood T cells in healthy people across ages. Overall study results and limits: Older individuals had lower TCR beta diversity per million T cells (the decline was roughly linear). The donors' CMV status was not determined, possibly confounding changes in expanded clonotypes. Versus aged donors, long-lived donors had higher diversity and more naive CD4+ cells.

This clonotype was seen only a few times. Antigen unknown. The CDR3 extends over 13 amino acids. The germline V gene has CDR1 SQVTM and CDR2 ANQGSEA. Sample-barcoded 5' priming and a J-beta primer mix drove a second PCR of roughly 6 to 12 cycles. Sequencing of every sample gave 3 million or more CDR3-containing paired-end reads. A single record per CDR3 protein comes from TCRdb applying MiXCR to the 5' RACE reads. The sample comprises 1.5 million to 2 million distinct CDR3 sequences, approximately 50% of which are singletons, and approximately 2.1% rests with the top ten. The sample comprised blood. This rearrangement joins TRBV29-1 to TRBJ2-5; D may be TRBD1 (6 bases). The sequence was collected from a woman aged 40 to 50 in good health. The CDR3 DNA is TGCGGCCTCCCCGTACAGGGTGCTGAGACCCAGTACTTC. Translated, it gives CGLPVQGAETQYF.